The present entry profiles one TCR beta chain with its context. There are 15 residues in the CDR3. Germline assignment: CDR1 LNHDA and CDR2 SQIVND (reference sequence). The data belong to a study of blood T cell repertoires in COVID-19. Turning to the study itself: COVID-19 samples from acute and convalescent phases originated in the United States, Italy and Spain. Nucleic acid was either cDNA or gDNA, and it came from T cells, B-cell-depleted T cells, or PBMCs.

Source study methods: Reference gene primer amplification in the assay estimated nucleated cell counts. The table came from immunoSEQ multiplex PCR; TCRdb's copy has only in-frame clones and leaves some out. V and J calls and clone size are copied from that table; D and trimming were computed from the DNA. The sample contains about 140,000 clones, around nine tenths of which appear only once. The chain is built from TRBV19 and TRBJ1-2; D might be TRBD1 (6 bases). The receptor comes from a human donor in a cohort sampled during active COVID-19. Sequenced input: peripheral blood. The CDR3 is CAADTPGTRNYGYTF. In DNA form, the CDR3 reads TGTGCGGCCGATACTCCCGGGACAAGGAACTATGGCTACACCTTC.